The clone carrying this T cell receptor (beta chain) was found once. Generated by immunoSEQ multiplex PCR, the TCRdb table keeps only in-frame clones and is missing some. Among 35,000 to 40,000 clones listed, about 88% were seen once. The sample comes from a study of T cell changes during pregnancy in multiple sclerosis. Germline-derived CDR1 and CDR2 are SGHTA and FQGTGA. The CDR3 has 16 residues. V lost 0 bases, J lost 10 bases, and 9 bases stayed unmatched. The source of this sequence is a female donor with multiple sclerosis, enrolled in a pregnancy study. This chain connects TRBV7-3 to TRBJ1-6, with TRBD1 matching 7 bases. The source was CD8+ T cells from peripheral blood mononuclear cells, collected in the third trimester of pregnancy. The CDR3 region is CASSLTGQGVRSPLHF. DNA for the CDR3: TGTGCCAGCAGCTTAACGGGGCAGGGGGTAAGGTCACCCCTCCACTTT.